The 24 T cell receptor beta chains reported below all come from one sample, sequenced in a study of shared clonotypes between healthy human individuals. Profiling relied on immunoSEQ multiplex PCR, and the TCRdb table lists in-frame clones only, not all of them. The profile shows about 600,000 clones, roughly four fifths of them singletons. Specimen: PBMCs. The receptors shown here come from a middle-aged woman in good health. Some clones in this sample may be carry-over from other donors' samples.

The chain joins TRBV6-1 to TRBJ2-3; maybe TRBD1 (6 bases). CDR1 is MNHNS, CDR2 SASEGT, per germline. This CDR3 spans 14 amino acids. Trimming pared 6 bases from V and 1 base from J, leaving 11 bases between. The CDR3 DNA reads TGTGCCAGCAGCATAGGGGGACGCACAGATACGCAGTATTTT. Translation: CASSIGGRTDTQYF.

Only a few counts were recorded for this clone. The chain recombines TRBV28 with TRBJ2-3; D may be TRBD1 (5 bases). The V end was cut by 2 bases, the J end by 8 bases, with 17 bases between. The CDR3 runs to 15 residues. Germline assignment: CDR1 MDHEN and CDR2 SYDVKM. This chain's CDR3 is CASSLTPDSHGTQYF. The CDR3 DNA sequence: TGTGCCAGCAGTTTAACCCCTGACAGCCATGGTACGCAGTATTTT.

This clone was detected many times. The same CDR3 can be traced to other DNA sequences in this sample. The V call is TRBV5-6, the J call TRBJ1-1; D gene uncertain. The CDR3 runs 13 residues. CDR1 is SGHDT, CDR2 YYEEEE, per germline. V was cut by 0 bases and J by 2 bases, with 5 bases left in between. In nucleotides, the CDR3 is TGTGCCAGCAGCTTGGCGGCAAACACTGAAGCTTTCTTT. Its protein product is CASSLAANTEAFF.

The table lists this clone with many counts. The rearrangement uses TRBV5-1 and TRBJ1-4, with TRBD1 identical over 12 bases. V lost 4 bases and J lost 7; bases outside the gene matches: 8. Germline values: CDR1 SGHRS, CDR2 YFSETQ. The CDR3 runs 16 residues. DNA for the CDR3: TGCGCCAGCAGCATCGGGGACAGGGGGCGAATTGAAAAACTGTTTTTT. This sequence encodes CASSIGDRGRIEKLFF.

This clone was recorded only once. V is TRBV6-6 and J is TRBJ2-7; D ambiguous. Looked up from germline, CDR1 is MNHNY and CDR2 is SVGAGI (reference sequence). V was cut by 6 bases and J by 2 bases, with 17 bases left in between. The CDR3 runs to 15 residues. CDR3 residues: CASSPRQDSTYEQYF. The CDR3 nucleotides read TGTGCCAGCAGCCCCCGACAAGATAGTACCTACGAGCAGTACTTC.

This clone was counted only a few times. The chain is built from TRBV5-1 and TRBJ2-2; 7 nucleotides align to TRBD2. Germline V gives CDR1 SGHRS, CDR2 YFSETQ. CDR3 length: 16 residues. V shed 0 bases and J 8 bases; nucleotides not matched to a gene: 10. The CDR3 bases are TGCGCCAGCAGCTTGGGACTAGCTCGGGGATCGGGGGAGCTGTTTTTT. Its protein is CASSLGLARGSGELFF. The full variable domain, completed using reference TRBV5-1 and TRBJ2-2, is KAGVTQTPRYLIKTRGQQVTLSCSPISGHRSVSWYQQTPGQGLQFLFEYFSETQRNKGNFPGRFSGRQFSNSRSEMNVSTLELGDSALYLCASSLGLARGSGELFFGEGSRLTVL.

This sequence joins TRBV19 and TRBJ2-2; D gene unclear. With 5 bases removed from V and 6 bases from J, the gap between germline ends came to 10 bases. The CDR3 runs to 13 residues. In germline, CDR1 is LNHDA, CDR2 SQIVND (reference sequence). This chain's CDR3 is CASSSTGAGELFF. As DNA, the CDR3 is TGTGCCAGTAGTTCTACTGGGGCCGGGGAGCTGTTTTTT.

CDR3 nucleotides: TGTGCCAGCAGCTTAGGGGTTCATAAAACCACAGATACGCAGTATTTT. Translating it yields CASSLGVHKTTDTQYF. The V gene is TRBV11-3, the J gene TRBJ2-3; D uncertain. CDR1 is SGHNT and CDR2 is YENEEA in the germline V gene. CDR3 length: 16 residues. Trimming pared 1 base from V and 2 bases from J, leaving 13 bases between.

CDR3 region: CASSGLAGGNEQFF. In nucleotides, the CDR3 is TGCGCCAGCAGTGGACTAGCGGGAGGAAATGAGCAGTTCTTC. The V and J genes are TRBV10-2 and TRBJ2-1; 13 nucleotides line up with TRBD2. Trimming cost V 4 bases and J 7 bases; bases outside gene matches: 1. The CDR3 contains 14 residues. CDR1 is WSHSY, CDR2 SAAADI, per germline.

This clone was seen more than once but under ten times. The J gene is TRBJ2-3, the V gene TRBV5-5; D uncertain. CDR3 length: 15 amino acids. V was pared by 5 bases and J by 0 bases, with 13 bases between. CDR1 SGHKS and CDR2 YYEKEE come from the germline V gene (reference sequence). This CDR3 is CASSSTYPSTDTQYF. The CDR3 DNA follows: TGTGCCAGCAGTTCGACCTATCCTAGCACAGATACGCAGTATTTT.

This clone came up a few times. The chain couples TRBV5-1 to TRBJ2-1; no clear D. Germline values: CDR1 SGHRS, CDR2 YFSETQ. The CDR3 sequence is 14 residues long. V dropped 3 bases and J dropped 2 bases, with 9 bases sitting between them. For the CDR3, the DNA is TGCGCCAGCAGCTCCATAACAGCCTACAATGAGCAGTTCTTC. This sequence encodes CASSSITAYNEQFF.

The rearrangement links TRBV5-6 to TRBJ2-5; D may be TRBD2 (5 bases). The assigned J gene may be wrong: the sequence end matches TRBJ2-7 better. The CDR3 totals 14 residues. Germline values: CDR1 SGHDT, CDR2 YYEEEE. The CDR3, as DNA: TGTGCCAGCAGTCCCACACGGACTTCCTACGAGCAGTACTTC. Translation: CASSPTRTSYEQYF.

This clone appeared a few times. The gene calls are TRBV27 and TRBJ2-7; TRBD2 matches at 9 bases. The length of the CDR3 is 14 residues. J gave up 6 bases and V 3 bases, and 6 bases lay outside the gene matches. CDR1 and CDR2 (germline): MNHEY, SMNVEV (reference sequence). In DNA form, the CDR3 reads TGTGCCAGCAGTTTTTCGGGACTAGCTAGCGAGCAGTACTTC. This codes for CASSFSGLASEQYF.

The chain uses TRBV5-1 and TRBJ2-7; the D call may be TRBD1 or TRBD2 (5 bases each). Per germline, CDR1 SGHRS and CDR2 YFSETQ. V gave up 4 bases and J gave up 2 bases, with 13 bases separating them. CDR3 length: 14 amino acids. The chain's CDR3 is CASSDRGRPYEQYF. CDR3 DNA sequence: TGCGCCAGCAGCGACCGGGGCAGGCCCTACGAGCAGTACTTC.

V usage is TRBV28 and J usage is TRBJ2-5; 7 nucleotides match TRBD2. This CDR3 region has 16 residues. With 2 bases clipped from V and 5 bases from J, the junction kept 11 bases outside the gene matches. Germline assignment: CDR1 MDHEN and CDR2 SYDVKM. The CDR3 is CASSLMGSGSPETQYF. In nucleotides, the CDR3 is TGTGCCAGCAGTTTAATGGGTAGCGGGTCCCCGGAGACCCAGTACTTC. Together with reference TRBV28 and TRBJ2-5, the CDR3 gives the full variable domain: DVKVTQSSRYLVKRTGEKVFLECVQDMDHENMFWYRQDPGLGLRLIYFSYDVKMKEKGDIPEGYSVSREKKERFSLILESASTNQTSMYLCASSLMGSGSPETQYFGPGTRLLVL.

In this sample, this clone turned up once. CDR3 nucleotide sequence: TGTGCCACCAGCAGGCCGGGTCGGGGTAATCAGCCCCAGCATTTT. It yields the protein CATSRPGRGNQPQHF. The chain carries TRBV15 and TRBJ1-5, with D hard to call. There are 15 residues in the CDR3. V dropped 3 bases and J dropped 4 bases, with 13 bases sitting between them. Germline lookup yields CDR1 LNHNV and CDR2 YYDKDF (reference sequence).

CDR3 loop: CASRALTGGPMDEQFF. The CDR3 DNA follows: TGCGCCAGCAGAGCGCTCACAGGAGGTCCAATGGATGAGCAGTTCTTC. The rearrangement uses TRBV5-1 and TRBJ2-1; either TRBD1 or TRBD2 may fit D (5 bases each). V lost 5 bases and J 8 bases, leaving 23 bases between the germline ends. This CDR3 contains 16 residues. Germline V lookup: CDR1 SGHRS, CDR2 YFSETQ.

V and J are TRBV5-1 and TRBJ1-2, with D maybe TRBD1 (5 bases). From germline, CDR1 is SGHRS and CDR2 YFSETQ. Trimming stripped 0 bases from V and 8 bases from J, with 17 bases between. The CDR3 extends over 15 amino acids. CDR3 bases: TGCGCCAGCAGCTTGGCCGTGGAGGATTGGGGCGGCTACACCTTC. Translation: CASSLAVEDWGGYTF.

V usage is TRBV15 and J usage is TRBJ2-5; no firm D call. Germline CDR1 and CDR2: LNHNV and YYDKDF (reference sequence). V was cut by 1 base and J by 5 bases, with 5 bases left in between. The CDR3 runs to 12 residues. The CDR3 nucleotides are TGTGCCACCAGCAGAGGAAGTGAGACCCAGTACTTC. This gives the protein CATSRGSETQYF.

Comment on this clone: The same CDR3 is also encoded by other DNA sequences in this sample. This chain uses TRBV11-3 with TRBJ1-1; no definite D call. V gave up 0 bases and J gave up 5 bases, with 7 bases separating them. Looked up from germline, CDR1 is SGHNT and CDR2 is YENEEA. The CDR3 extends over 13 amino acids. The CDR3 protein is CASSLEATTEAFF. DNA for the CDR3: TGTGCCAGCAGCTTAGAGGCAACAACTGAAGCTTTCTTT.

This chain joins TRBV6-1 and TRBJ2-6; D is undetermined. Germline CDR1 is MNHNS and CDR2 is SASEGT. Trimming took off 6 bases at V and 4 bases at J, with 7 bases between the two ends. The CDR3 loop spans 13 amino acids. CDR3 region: CASSLTGANVLTF. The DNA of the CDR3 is TGTGCCAGCAGCCTGACAGGGGCCAACGTCCTGACTTTC.

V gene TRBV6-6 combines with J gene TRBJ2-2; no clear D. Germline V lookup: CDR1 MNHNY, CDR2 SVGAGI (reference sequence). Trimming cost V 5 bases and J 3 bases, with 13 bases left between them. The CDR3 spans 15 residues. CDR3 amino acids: CASSQTSPDTGELFF. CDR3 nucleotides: TGTGCCAGCAGTCAAACCTCCCCTGACACCGGGGAGCTGTTTTTT.

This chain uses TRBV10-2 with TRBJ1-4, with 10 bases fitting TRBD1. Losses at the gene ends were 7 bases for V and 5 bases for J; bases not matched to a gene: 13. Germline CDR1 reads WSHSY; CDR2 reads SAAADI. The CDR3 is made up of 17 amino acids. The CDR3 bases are TGCGCCAGCACTTCCCGGGACAGGGGTTCTCAGAATGAAAAACTGTTTTTT. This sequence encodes CASTSRDRGSQNEKLFF.

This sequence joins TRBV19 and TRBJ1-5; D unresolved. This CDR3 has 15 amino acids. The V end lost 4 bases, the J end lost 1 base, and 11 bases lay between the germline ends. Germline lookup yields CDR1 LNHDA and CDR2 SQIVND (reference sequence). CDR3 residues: CASSTLAASNQPQHF. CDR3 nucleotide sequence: TGTGCCAGTAGTACCCTGGCAGCCAGCAATCAGCCCCAGCATTTT.